Listed below are T cell receptor beta chains from one sample, sequenced in a study of blood T cells in healthy people across ages. In TCRdb, the 5' RACE reads were re-called with MiXCR into one record per CDR3 protein. The data show hundreds of thousands of distinct CDR3 sequences, roughly 44% seen once. Sequencing input: blood. All receptors derive from a man aged 60 to 75 in good health. Each CDR3 is given with its conserved first and last residue. A D gene is named only where the DNA matches it firmly. The size of a clone is reported for some rows only, either as once, few or many, or as a class for expanded clones.

d_call,clone_size,v_call,j_call,cdr3_aa,cdr3_nt
TRBD1,once,TRBV6-1,TRBJ1-4,CASRTGLATNEKLFF,TGTGCCAGTCGGACAGGGTTGGCAACTAATGAAAAACTGTTTTTT
.,.,TRBV11-2,TRBJ2-1,CASSFGAVGGEQFF,TGTGCCAGCAGCTTTGGAGCGGTAGGGGGTGAGCAGTTCTTC
.,.,TRBV5-6,TRBJ1-1,CASSLGPGPGTEAFF,TGTGCCAGCAGCTTGGGGCCAGGGCCGGGGACTGAAGCTTTCTTT
TRBD1,many,TRBV5-6,TRBJ2-7,CASSLPGQGAVQYF,TGTGCCAGCAGCTTACCGGGACAGGGGGCTGTGCAGTACTTC
.,.,TRBV12-3/TRBV12-4,TRBJ1-1,CASTWGAVPEAFF,TGTGCCAGCACCTGGGGCGCGGTGCCCGAAGCTTTCTTT
.,.,TRBV6-2/TRBV6-3,TRBJ2-5,CASGAPWTQYF,TGTGCCTCCGGGGCCCCATGGACCCAGTACTTC
.,.,TRBV4-1,TRBJ2-7,CASSQDGGGPYEQYF,TGCGCCAGCAGCCAAGACGGCGGGGGCCCCTACGAGCAGTACTTC
.,.,TRBV11-3,TRBJ2-6,CASSLPLLQSGANVLTF,TGTGCCAGCAGCTTACCCCTCCTTCAGTCTGGGGCCAACGTCCTGACTTTC
TRBD1,.,TRBV5-1,TRBJ1-2,CASSLATGDERRYTF,TGCGCCAGCAGCTTGGCGACAGGGGATGAGCGACGCTACACCTTC
TRBD2,.,TRBV7-9,TRBJ2-2,CASSPQTSGTGELFF,TGTGCCAGCAGCCCGCAGACTAGCGGGACCGGGGAGCTGTTTTTT
TRBD1,.,TRBV5-1,TRBJ1-2,CASSRLGQGNEDGYTF,TGCGCCAGCAGCCGACTGGGACAGGGGAATGAGGATGGCTACACCTTC
.,.,TRBV7-2,TRBJ2-2,CAGSYELGELFF,TGTGCCGGCAGCTATGAATTGGGGGAGCTGTTTTTT
TRBD1,.,TRBV18,TRBJ1-6,CASSEGQRANSPLHF,TGTGCCAGCTCAGAGGGACAGCGCGCCAATTCACCCCTCCACTTT
.,.,TRBV9,TRBJ2-3,CASSVGASGPTDTQYF,TGTGCCAGCAGCGTGGGGGCTAGCGGCCCCACAGATACGCAGTATTTT
.,few,TRBV29-1,TRBJ2-5,CSGTTSRAQYF,TGCAGCGGGACGACGTCCCGGGCCCAGTACTTC
.,few,TRBV27,TRBJ1-2,CASTSDGNLYGYTF,TGTGCCAGCACTTCGGACGGGAACCTCTATGGCTACACCTTC
.,few,TRBV7-9,TRBJ2-5,CASSPYRGGETQYF,TGTGCCAGCAGCCCCTACAGGGGAGGAGAGACCCAGTACTTC
.,.,TRBV5-5,TRBJ2-7,CASSPRRDSYEQYF,TGTGCCAGCAGCCCCCGCAGGGATTCCTACGAGCAGTACTTC
.,.,TRBV3-1,TRBJ2-5,CASSQSRGPETQYF,TGTGCCAGCAGCCAATCCAGGGGCCCAGAGACCCAGTACTTC
.,.,TRBV7-2,TRBJ1-2,CASSLPGWGYTF,TGTGCCAGCAGCTTACCGGGATGGGGCTACACCTTC
.,.,TRBV4-1,TRBJ1-4,CASSQEIAGDTNEKLFF,TGCGCCAGCAGCCAAGAAATTGCTGGGGACACTAATGAAAAACTGTTTTTT
.,.,TRBV14,TRBJ2-7,CASSPQVYSEQYF,TGTGCCAGCAGCCCACAGGTCTATTCCGAGCAGTACTTC
TRBD1,few,TRBV27,TRBJ2-1,CASSSRTGVGNEQFF,TGTGCCAGCAGTTCAAGGACAGGGGTGGGCAATGAGCAGTTCTTC
.,.,TRBV6-6,TRBJ1-6,CASSTAAGGNSPLHF,TGTGCCAGCAGTACCGCCGCAGGCGGAAACTCACCCCTCCACTTT
.,.,TRBV6-5,TRBJ1-1,CASRPGRRSTEAFF,TGTGCCAGCAGGCCTGGACGTAGAAGCACTGAAGCTTTCTTT
.,.,TRBV6-5,TRBJ2-3,CASRWDGSTDTQYF,TGTGCCAGCAGATGGGACGGGAGCACAGATACGCAGTATTTT
TRBD2,few,TRBV3-1,TRBJ2-7,CASSPGTSGGEEQYF,TGTGCCAGCAGCCCCGGGACTAGCGGGGGAGAGGAGCAGTACTTC
TRBD1,many,TRBV5-1,TRBJ2-7,CASSWTGQGYEQYF,TGCGCCAGCAGCTGGACAGGACAGGGCTACGAGCAGTACTTC
TRBD1,.,TRBV12-3/TRBV12-4,TRBJ1-5,CASRQRGQGGQPQHF,TGTGCCAGCAGACAGAGGGGACAGGGAGGACAGCCCCAGCATTTT
.,.,TRBV20-1,TRBJ2-4,CSARVLALAEHIQYF,TGCAGTGCTAGAGTCTTAGCGCTAGCCGAACACATTCAGTACTTC
TRBD2,.,TRBV3-1,TRBJ2-1,CASSFISGGVYEQFF,TGTGCCAGCAGCTTCATTAGCGGGGGGGTCTATGAGCAGTTCTTC
TRBD2,.,TRBV29-1,TRBJ2-7,CSVEGIAGAPYEQYF,TGCAGCGTTGAGGGGATAGCGGGGGCCCCGTACGAGCAGTACTTC
.,.,TRBV14,TRBJ1-1,CASSTANTEAFF,TGTGCCAGCAGCACAGCGAACACTGAAGCTTTCTTT
.,.,TRBV20-1,TRBJ1-2,CSAIQRYINDYTF,TGCAGTGCTATTCAGAGGTATATAAATGACTACACCTTC
.,.,TRBV7-8,TRBJ2-3,CASSLSVDGGPTDTQYF,TGTGCCAGCAGCTTATCGGTGGACGGGGGACCCACAGATACGCAGTATTTT
.,.,TRBV15,TRBJ2-7,CATSRGRDIDEQYF,TGTGCCACCAGCAGGGGCCGGGACATCGACGAGCAGTACTTC
.,once,TRBV20-1,TRBJ2-5,CSATNPTRSQETQYF,TGCAGTGCAACAAACCCGACTAGAAGCCAAGAGACCCAGTACTTC
.,.,TRBV5-1,TRBJ1-2,CASSLDRWGYTF,TGCGCCAGCAGCTTGGACAGGTGGGGCTACACCTTC
TRBD1,.,TRBV4-2,TRBJ1-2,CASSQIRDRGNGYTF,TGTGCCAGCAGCCAAATCCGGGACAGGGGGAATGGCTACACCTTC
.,.,TRBV20-1,TRBJ2-5,CRFRDASGQETQYF,TGCAGGTTTAGAGATGCGAGCGGCCAAGAGACCCAGTACTTC
TRBD2,few,TRBV11-2,TRBJ2-5,CASSLRRAGEETQYF,TGTGCCAGCAGCTTAAGGCGAGCGGGGGAAGAGACCCAGTACTTC
.,few,TRBV25-1,TRBJ2-1,CASSGPGKPYNEQFF,TGTGCCAGCAGTGGCCCGGGCAAACCTTACAATGAGCAGTTCTTC
.,.,TRBV12-5,TRBJ1-2,CASGWTDQGRGYTF,TGTGCTAGTGGTTGGACAGATCAAGGACGGGGCTACACCTTC
.,.,TRBV29-1,TRBJ2-1,CSVEGARRSSYNEQFF,TGCAGCGTTGAGGGGGCCCGCCGGAGCTCCTACAATGAGCAGTTCTTC